Below, 24 T cell receptor beta chains from the same sample are listed, as sequenced in a study of technical replicates of blood from a few donors. Method: immunoSEQ multiplex PCR; TCRdb's copy keeps in-frame clones and lacks some. The sample lists more than 65,000 clones; about nine tenths were seen once. The specimen sequenced was T cells isolated from PBMCs. All receptors come from a human donor in good health.

This clone was seen a single time. This sequence joins TRBV2 and TRBJ1-1; TRBD1 aligns across 9 bases. V shed 5 bases, J shed 10 bases, and the junction held 8 bases outside the gene matches. CDR1 is SNHLY and CDR2 is FYNNEI in the germline V gene. The CDR3 is made up of 13 amino acids. The CDR3 is CASSRTGEGRAFF. The DNA for the CDR3 is TGTGCCAGCAGTCGGACAGGGGAAGGGCGAGCTTTCTTT.

This sequence joins TRBV7-8 and TRBJ2-7; D may be TRBD2 (5 bases). The CDR3 has 14 amino acids. The germline V gene has CDR1 SGHVS and CDR2 FQNEAQ. Trimming took 4 bases from V and 0 from J, leaving 10 bases between them. Here the CDR3 reads CASSSRTYSYEQYF. The CDR3 region has the DNA TGTGCCAGCAGCTCAAGGACTTACTCCTACGAGCAGTACTTC. The whole variable domain, remainder taken from reference TRBV7-8 and TRBJ2-7, is GAGVSQSPRYKVAKRGQDVALRCDPISGHVSLFWYQQALGQGPEFLTYFQNEAQLDKSGLPSDRFFAERPEGSVSTLKIQRTQQEDSAVYLCASSSRTYSYEQYFGPGTRLTVT.

The V gene is TRBV7-9, the J gene TRBJ1-5, with TRBD1 matching 9 bases. In germline, CDR1 is SEHNR, CDR2 FQNEAQ (reference sequence). Trimming removed 4 bases from V and 5 bases from J; junction bases left unmatched: 3. The CDR3 contains 14 residues. In DNA form, the CDR3 reads TGTGCCAGCAGCTCGGACAGGGGTTATCAGCCCCAGCATTTT. The encoded protein is CASSSDRGYQPQHF.

J is TRBJ2-3 and V is TRBV7-3; TRBD2 is a possible D gene (5 bases). Germline CDR1 SGHTA, CDR2 FQGTGA. V lost 2 bases and J lost 2, with 14 bases in between. The CDR3 spans 16 residues. The CDR3 region is CASSLGVGVATDTQYF. The CDR3 DNA is TGTGCCAGCAGCTTAGGTGTGGGAGTCGCCACAGATACGCAGTATTTT.

J is TRBJ1-5 and V is TRBV13, with D possibly matching TRBD1 (6 bases). Trimming shortened V by 2 bases and J by 6 bases, and 20 bases separated the two germline ends. Germline values: CDR1 PRHDT, CDR2 FYEKMQ (reference sequence). The CDR3 is made up of 17 amino acids. Written as DNA, the CDR3 is TGTGCCAGCAGCTTAAGTATCCAGGGAAGGGGGAGTCAGCCCCAGCATTTT. Its protein product is CASSLSIQGRGSQPQHF.

In its sample, this clone was seen a few times. This chain connects TRBV29-1 to TRBJ1-1, with a weak D call TRBD1 (6 bases). Germline CDR1 reads SQVTM; CDR2 reads ANQGSEA. This CDR3 is built from 11 residues. V was cut by 6 bases and J by 4 bases, with 9 bases left in between. The CDR3 coding sequence is TGCAGCGTAACCAGGGGCACTGAAGCTTTCTTT. Amino acid sequence: CSVTRGTEAFF.

This chain uses TRBV15 with TRBJ2-7; D perhaps matches TRBD2 (6 bases). Trimming took off 4 bases at V and 3 bases at J, with 13 bases between the two ends. Germline V gives CDR1 LNHNV, CDR2 YYDKDF (reference sequence). This CDR3 contains 14 residues. The DNA for the CDR3 is TGTGCCACCAGCATGAGGGGCGGGGACTACGAGCAGTACTTC. Translated, it gives CATSMRGGDYEQYF. The full variable domain, rest sourced from reference TRBV15 and TRBJ2-7, is DAMVIQNPRYQVTQFGKPVTLSCSQTLNHNVMYWYQQKSSQAPKLLFHYYDKDFNNEADTPDNFQSRRPNTSFCFLDIRSPGLGDTAMYLCATSMRGGDYEQYFGPGTRLTVT.

The rearrangement uses TRBV27 and TRBJ1-1, with unresolved D. With 3 bases removed from V and 1 base from J, the gap between germline ends came to 12 bases. The CDR3 spans 15 residues. The germline V gene encodes CDR1 MNHEY and CDR2 SMNVEV (reference sequence). The CDR3 DNA is TGTGCCAGCAGTTTTGCGGGCGGCGCGAACACTGAAGCTTTCTTT. Its protein is CASSFAGGANTEAFF.

The chain joins TRBV2 to TRBJ1-1; weak D call: TRBD1 (5 bases). Trimming left V 0 bases short and J 0 bases short, with 11 bases between. The CDR3 loop spans 16 amino acids. CDR1 SNHLY and CDR2 FYNNEI come from the germline V gene. This chain's CDR3 is CASSEAGPFMNTEAFF. CDR3 coding DNA: TGTGCCAGCAGTGAAGCGGGGCCATTTATGAACACTGAAGCTTTCTTT.

This clone was counted a single time. V is TRBV9 and J is TRBJ2-5, with D maybe TRBD1 (5 bases). Per germline, CDR1 SGDLS and CDR2 YYNGEE. This CDR3 is built from 17 residues. The ends were cut back, 0 bases at V and 2 bases at J, with 17 bases in the middle. Here the CDR3 DNA reads TGTGCCAGCAGCGTAGCTCCCCAGGGCAGGCCTCAAGAGACCCAGTACTTC. Protein: CASSVAPQGRPQETQYF.

The V and J genes are TRBV19 and TRBJ2-2; 9 bases are a match to TRBD1. Trimming took 3 bases from V and 2 from J; bases not matched to a gene: 1. Germline-derived CDR1 and CDR2 are LNHDA and SQIVND (reference sequence). The CDR3 sequence is 15 residues long. The CDR3 loop is CASSITGGNTGELFF. The CDR3, as DNA: TGTGCCAGTAGTATTACAGGGGGCAACACCGGGGAGCTGTTTTTT.

The chain links TRBV25-1 to TRBJ2-3, with D possibly TRBD1 on 7 matching bases. Deletions cut 5 bases from V and 3 bases from J, with 12 bases between. In germline, CDR1 is MGHDK, CDR2 SYGVNS. The CDR3 is 14 amino acids. CDR3 loop: CASSWAGGTDTQYF. The CDR3 DNA reads as TGTGCCAGCAGTTGGGCAGGGGGGACAGATACGCAGTATTTT.

This rearrangement joins TRBV10-3 to TRBJ2-3, with D perhaps matching TRBD1 (6 bases). Germline V gives CDR1 ENHRY, CDR2 SYGVKD. The CDR3 is 13 amino acids. Trimming removed 9 bases from V and 3 bases from J, with 13 bases in between. CDR3 nucleotide sequence: TGTGCCATTTCGGACAGCGGAACAGATACGCAGTATTTT. Translation gives CAISDSGTDTQYF.

This rearrangement joins TRBV27 to TRBJ2-7; the D is unclear. Germline V gene sequence: CDR1 MNHEY, CDR2 SMNVEV (reference sequence). The CDR3 has 16 amino acids. Trimming cost V 0 bases and J 4 bases, with 16 bases left between them. Here the CDR3 reads CASSLSPLKILYEQYF. CDR3 nucleotides: TGTGCCAGCAGTTTATCCCCCTTAAAGATTCTATACGAGCAGTACTTC.

The chain couples TRBV29-1 to TRBJ1-5; perhaps TRBD1 as D (5 bases). The CDR3 length is 16 residues. Germline V lookup: CDR1 SQVTM, CDR2 ANQGSEA. The V and J ends lost 6 bases and 0 bases respectively, with 18 bases between them. The CDR3 nucleotides are TGCAGCGTCGTCGAAACAGGCGACCCTAGCAATCAGCCCCAGCATTTT. Translation gives CSVVETGDPSNQPQHF.

This rearrangement joins TRBV27 to TRBJ2-7; tentative D call: TRBD1 (6 bases). V lost 2 bases and J 3 bases, leaving 11 bases between the germline ends. This CDR3 region has 14 residues. The V gene's germline CDR1 is MNHEY and CDR2 SMNVEV (reference sequence). CDR3 residues: CASSLTGTFYEQYF. The DNA for the CDR3 is TGTGCCAGCAGTTTAACCGGGACATTCTACGAGCAGTACTTC.

This chain links TRBV5-6 with TRBJ1-1, with D hard to call. CDR3 size: 15 residues. V was pared by 1 base and J by 1 base, with 11 bases between. The germline V gene has CDR1 SGHDT and CDR2 YYEEEE. CDR3 in amino acids: CASSLPLTENTEAFF. Written as DNA, the CDR3 is TGTGCCAGCAGCTTGCCCCTAACTGAGAACACTGAAGCTTTCTTT.

The chain joins TRBV7-2 to TRBJ2-7, with 12 bases matching TRBD2. CDR1 and CDR2 (germline): SGHTA, FQGNSA. V lost 1 base and J lost 7; bases outside the gene matches: 2. The CDR3 is made up of 14 amino acids. The CDR3 loop is CASSLGLAGEEQYF. DNA of the CDR3: TGTGCCAGCAGCTTAGGACTAGCGGGAGAAGAGCAGTACTTC. The full variable domain, with the rest looked up from reference TRBV7-2 and TRBJ2-7, is GAGVSQSPSNKVTEKGKDVELRCDPISGHTALYWYRQSLGQGLEFLIYFQGNSAPDKSGLPSDRFSAERTGGSVSTLTIQRTQQEDSAVYLCASSLGLAGEEQYFGPGTRLTVT.

The CDR3 spells CASTSSNEQYF. DNA for the CDR3: TGTGCCAGCACCTCGAGCAACGAGCAGTACTTC. V usage is TRBV6-5 and J usage is TRBJ2-7; the D is unclear. Germline CDR1 is MNHEY and CDR2 is SVGAGI. There are 11 residues in the CDR3. V was trimmed by 7 bases and J by 5 bases, leaving 9 bases between them.

The chain carries TRBV5-4 and TRBJ2-3; 10 bases fit TRBD2. V was pared by 0 bases and J by 3 bases, with 1 base of the junction left unmatched. This CDR3 is built from 15 residues. Germline V gene sequence: CDR1 SGHNT, CDR2 YYREEE (reference sequence). The CDR3 region has the DNA TGTGCCAGCAGCTTGGCTAGCGGGGGTACAGATACGCAGTATTTT. It specifies CASSLASGGTDTQYF.

This clone has a handful of counts. V gene TRBV7-9 combines with J gene TRBJ2-7; D is possibly TRBD2 (6 bases). CDR3 length: 14 residues. Germline CDR1 reads SEHNR; CDR2 reads FQNEAQ (reference sequence). Trimming shortened V by 2 bases and J by 5 bases, and 13 bases separated the two germline ends. CDR3 in DNA: TGTGCCAGCAGCTTATTTACGGGAGAAAACGAGCAGTACTTC. It encodes CASSLFTGENEQYF.

V is TRBV7-3 and J is TRBJ2-3; possible D gene TRBD2, 5 bases. This CDR3 spans 16 amino acids. CDR1 is SGHTA and CDR2 is FQGTGA in the germline V gene. V lost 1 base and J 5 bases, leaving 16 bases between the germline ends. The CDR3 coding sequence is TGTGCCAGCAGCTTAAGGTCCGGGGTCGGTGGAGATACGCAGTATTTT. This gives the protein CASSLRSGVGGDTQYF.

J is TRBJ2-7 and V is TRBV6-1, with D unclear. The germline CDR1 and CDR2 sequences are MNHNS and SASEGT. The V end lost 10 bases, the J end lost 3 bases, and 16 bases lay between the germline ends. The CDR3 loop spans 13 amino acids. CDR3 amino acids: CATLRYESYEQYF. Written as DNA, the CDR3 is TGTGCCACCCTGAGATACGAGAGCTACGAGCAGTACTTC.

V is TRBV5-1 and J is TRBJ2-3; 12 nucleotides match TRBD2. Germline lookup yields CDR1 SGHRS and CDR2 YFSETQ. V lost 4 bases and J lost 5; bases outside the gene matches: 2. The CDR3 totals 14 residues. The chain's CDR3 is CASSLTSGRDTQYF. Here the CDR3 DNA reads TGCGCCAGCAGCCTGACTAGCGGGAGAGATACGCAGTATTTT.